One sample yielded the 4 T cell receptor beta chains listed below, sequenced in a study of shared clonotypes between healthy human individuals. Profiled with immunoSEQ multiplex PCR; TCRdb holds only in-frame clones, not every one. Here the sample spans over 2,000,000 clones, just under 95% being singletons. CD8 cells classed as naive were CD45RO-negative and positively selected for CCR7, excluding terminally differentiated effector memory CD45RA+ cells. The sequenced sample was naive CD8+ T cells from PBMCs. Receptors were obtained from a man between 18 and 29 years old in good health. Some clones in this sample may be carry-over from other donors' samples.

The chain combines TRBV30 with TRBJ2-3; D unresolved. Germline V gene lookup returns CDR1 GTSNPN and CDR2 SVGIG (reference sequence). CDR3 length equals 15 residues. V shed 2 bases and J shed 2 bases, with 14 bases lying between them. The CDR3 bases are TGTGCCTGGAGTCTTGGTAGTTTCCCCACAGATACGCAGTATTTT. Its protein product is CAWSLGSFPTDTQYF.

The genes are TRBV13 and TRBJ2-5; 9 nucleotides agree with TRBD2. V gave up 4 bases and J gave up 1 base; unmatched junction bases: 7. The germline V gene encodes CDR1 PRHDT and CDR2 FYEKMQ (reference sequence). The CDR3 extends over 16 amino acids. CDR3 sequence (DNA): TGTGCCAGCAGCTCCCTACTAGCGGGCAGCCAAGAGACCCAGTACTTC. Translating it yields CASSSLLAGSQETQYF.

The rearrangement uses TRBV18 and TRBJ1-2, with D tentatively TRBD1 (5 bases). V lost 5 bases and J lost 4, with 17 bases in between. CDR1 and CDR2 from the germline V gene are KGHSH and LQKENI. The CDR3 has 15 amino acids. CDR3 sequence (DNA): TGTGCCAGCTCAAAGCCGGGGGAAACTTTCTATGGCTACACCTTC. Its translation is CASSKPGETFYGYTF.

The chain employs TRBV28 and TRBJ2-1; a weak D match, TRBD1 (6 bases). Deletions cut 6 bases from V and 8 bases from J, with 17 bases between. Per germline, CDR1 MDHEN and CDR2 SYDVKM. The CDR3 sequence is 14 residues long. In DNA, the CDR3 is TGTGCCAGCAGCCCGGACTCAGGGGTGTATGAGCAGTTCTTC. Amino acid sequence: CASSPDSGVYEQFF. Filled out from reference TRBV28 and TRBJ2-1, the complete variable domain reads DVKVTQSSRYLVKRTGEKVFLECVQDMDHENMFWYRQDPGLGLRLIYFSYDVKMKEKGDIPEGYSVSREKKERFSLILESASTNQTSMYLCASSPDSGVYEQFFGPGTRLTVL.